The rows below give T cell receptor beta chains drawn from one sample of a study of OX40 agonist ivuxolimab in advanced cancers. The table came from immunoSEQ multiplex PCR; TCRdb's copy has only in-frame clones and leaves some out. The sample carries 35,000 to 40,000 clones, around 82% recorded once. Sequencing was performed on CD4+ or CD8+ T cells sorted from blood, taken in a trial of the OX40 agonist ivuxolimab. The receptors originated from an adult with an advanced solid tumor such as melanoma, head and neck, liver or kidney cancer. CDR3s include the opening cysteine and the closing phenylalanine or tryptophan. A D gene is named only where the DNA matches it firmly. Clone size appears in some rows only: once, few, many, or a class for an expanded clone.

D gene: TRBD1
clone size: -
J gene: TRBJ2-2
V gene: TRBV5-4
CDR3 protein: CASSGIRQGAGELFF

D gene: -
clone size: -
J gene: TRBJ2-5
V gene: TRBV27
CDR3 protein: CASSFGPQETQYF

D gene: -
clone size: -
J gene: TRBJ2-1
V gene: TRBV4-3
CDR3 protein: CASSQESTSSYNEQFF

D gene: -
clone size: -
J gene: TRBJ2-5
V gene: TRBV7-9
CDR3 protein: CASIRAGETQYF

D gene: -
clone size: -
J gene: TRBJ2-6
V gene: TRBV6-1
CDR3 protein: CASSVRQSGANVLTF

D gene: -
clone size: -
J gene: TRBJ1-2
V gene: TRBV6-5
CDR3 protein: CASSPRQANYGYTF

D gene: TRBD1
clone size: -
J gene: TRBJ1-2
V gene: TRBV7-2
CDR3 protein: CASSSFRDSLSNGYTF

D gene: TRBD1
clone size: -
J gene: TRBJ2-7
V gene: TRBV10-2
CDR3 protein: CASSLPGTGVEEQYF

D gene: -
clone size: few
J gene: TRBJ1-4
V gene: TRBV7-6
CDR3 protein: CASSALPPGSNEKLFF

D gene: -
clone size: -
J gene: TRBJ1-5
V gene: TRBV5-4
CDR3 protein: CASSFLSGGNQPQHF

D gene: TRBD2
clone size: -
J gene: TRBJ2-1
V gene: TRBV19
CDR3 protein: CASRPFKREGNEQFF

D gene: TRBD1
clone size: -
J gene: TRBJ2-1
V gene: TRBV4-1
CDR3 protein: CASSQGTGVYNEQFF

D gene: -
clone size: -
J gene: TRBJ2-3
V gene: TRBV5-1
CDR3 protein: CASSSRIRGKEVDTQYF

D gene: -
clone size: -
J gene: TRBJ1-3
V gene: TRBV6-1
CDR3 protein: CASRWNSGNTIYF

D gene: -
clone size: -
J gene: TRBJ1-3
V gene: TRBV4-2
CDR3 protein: CASSQEPEGAGNTIYF

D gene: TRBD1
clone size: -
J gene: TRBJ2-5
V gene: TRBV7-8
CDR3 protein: CASSLAGTGGETQYF

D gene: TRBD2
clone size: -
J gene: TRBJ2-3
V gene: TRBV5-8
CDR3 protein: CASSLAPGGTDTQYF

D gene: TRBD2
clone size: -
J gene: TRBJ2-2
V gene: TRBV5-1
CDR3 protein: CASSQGLGVGELFF

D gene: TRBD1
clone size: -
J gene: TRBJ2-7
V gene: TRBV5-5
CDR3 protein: CASSGLTGGYEQYF

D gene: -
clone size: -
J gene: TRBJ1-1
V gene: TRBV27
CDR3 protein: CASSLNSQTEAFF

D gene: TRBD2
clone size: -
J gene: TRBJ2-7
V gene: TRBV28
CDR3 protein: CASSLFTSGRGNEQYF

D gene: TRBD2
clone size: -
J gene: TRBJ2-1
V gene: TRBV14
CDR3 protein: CASSPLAGGYNEQFF

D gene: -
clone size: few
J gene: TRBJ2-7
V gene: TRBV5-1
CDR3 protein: CASSPTTASYEQYF

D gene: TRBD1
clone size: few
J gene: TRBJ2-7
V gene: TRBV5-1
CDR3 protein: CASSPLGQGWDEQYF

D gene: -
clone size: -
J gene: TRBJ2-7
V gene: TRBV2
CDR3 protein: CASRFADDAYEQYF

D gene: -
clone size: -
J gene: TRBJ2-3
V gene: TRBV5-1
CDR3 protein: CASSLESGASTDTQYF

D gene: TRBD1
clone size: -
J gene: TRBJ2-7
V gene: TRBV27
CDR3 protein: CASSSYRGYEQYF

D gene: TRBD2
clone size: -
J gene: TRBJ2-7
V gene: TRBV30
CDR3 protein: CAWSRGLAYEQYF